This T cell receptor beta chain was documented in a study of CD8 T cells in Susac syndrome (dated by TCRdb to between 2017 and 2020). Regarding the research as a whole: Of the Susac syndrome patients who were sequenced, about eight were in clinical remission while roughly six had clinically active disease. Repertoire sequencing was used to test whether CD8+ T cell activation and differentiation in Susac syndrome was antigen driven. Susac syndrome patients were therapy-naive, on corticosteroids (some also receiving IVIg), or on IVIg alone at blood withdrawal. Points the paper makes about the study in general: The number of individuals in the TCR sequencing and HLA analysis was recognized as being relatively small. The CD4+ T cell repertoire of patients with Susac syndrome showed no detectable clonal expansion.

The germline V gene yields MDHEN for CDR1 and SYDVKM for CDR2. At the junction V is shortened by 6 bases and J by 1 base, with 9 bases in between. Taken from cysteine to phenylalanine, the CDR3 has 13 residues. Just CDR3 DNA is preserved here, 39 bases in frame from base 1. Peripheral blood CD8+ and CD4+ T cells from healthy donors, Susac syndrome patients and multiple sclerosis patients were profiled by high-throughput TCR beta sequencing. Susac syndrome patients met recently defined diagnostic criteria for definite or probable disease. Bulk CD8+ and CD4+ T cells were purified by magnetic negative isolation, while CD8+ TEMRA cells were enriched using FACS. Blood was drawn into EDTA tubes, processed within 24 hours, and PBMCs were isolated by density gradient centrifugation. PBMCs intended for TCR sequencing were frozen in liquid nitrogen and were later thawed in a 37 degrees C water bath. A purity of at least 90% was achieved for sorted or isolated CD4+, CD8+ and CD8+ TEMRA cells.

A word on this clonotype: Its antigen specificity is not known. Base qualities are missing; no much larger clone stands one base away.

RNA was extracted using the RNeasy kit, and about 0.45 to 1 microgram was reverse transcribed with random hexamers. The immunoSEQ multiplex PCR assay, covering 54 Vbeta and 13 Jbeta segments, was used to amplify TCR beta CDR3 regions. PCR amplification bias was corrected by using a synthetic template baseline for primer optimization and computational correction. The source study handled its data this way. Reads were annotated to V, D and J genes per IMGT and analyzed with immunoSEQ Analyzer, keeping only productive sequences. Clonality was computed as one minus Shannon entropy normalized by log2 of the number of productive unique sequences. Public and private clones were assessed among the 100 most prevalent clones of each patient and control. Susac-specific clones were defined as absent from healthy and MS cohorts, over a thousand published viral clones and other ImmuneACCESS disease sequences. Through fastp at Q25 and MiXCR, TCRdb rebuilt clones from the public reads, retaining in-frame beta chains. Each CDR3 protein appears once, grouped with its most common genes and DNA. These V and J calls rely on TCRdb rather than the paper's analysis. This sample holds under 200,000 distinct CDR3 sequences; around 96% were observed only once. The top ten hold about 0.12% of the sample.

Recombination connected TRBV28 to TRBJ1-1; no D gene call is confident. The sequencing input was CD4+ T cells from PBMCs. This TCR derives from a human donor with Susac syndrome. The sequenced DNA is TGTGCCAGCAGGCCGGGAGCGAACACTGAAGCTTTCTTT. It translates to CASRPGANTEAFF. With all but the CDR3 taken from the reference TRBV28 and TRBJ1-1 genes, the full variable domain is: DVKVTQSSRYLVKRTGEKVFLECVQDMDHENMFWYRQDPGLGLRLIYFSYDVKMKEKGDIPEGYSVSREKKERFSLILESASTNQTSMYLCASRPGANTEAFFGQGTRLTVV.